This T cell receptor (beta chain) was recorded in a study of T cell repertoires in cytomegalovirus infection. Study-level information: Carrying CMV and the relevant HLA type showed in public TCR beta signatures.

Using its own MiXCR run on the reads, TCRdb lists one record per CDR3 protein. The sample holds 600,000 to 800,000 distinct CDR3 sequences, 24% seen once. From germline, CDR1 is MNHEY and CDR2 SVGEGT. V lost 0 bases and J lost 15; bases outside the gene matches: 5. The CDR3 runs to 12 residues. In this sample, this clonotype turned up many times. What it binds is unknown. Study findings and constraints: The response measured ex vivo was dominated by TCR beta clonotypes (HLA-C-restricted and CMV-specific). CMV carriers having the relevant HLA were flagged by cumulative public TCR beta family frequency.

The receptor was isolated from a human donor in good health (CMV status not recorded). Some clones in this sample may be carry-over from other donors' samples. Sequencing was done on a sample of CD8+ T cells from PBMCs. The chain employs TRBV6-2 or TRBV6-3 and TRBJ2-1; 7 bases agree with TRBD1. The CDR3 spells CASSYSPRQGFF. The CDR3 bases are TGTGCCAGCAGTTACTCGCCGCGACAGGGGTTCTTC.